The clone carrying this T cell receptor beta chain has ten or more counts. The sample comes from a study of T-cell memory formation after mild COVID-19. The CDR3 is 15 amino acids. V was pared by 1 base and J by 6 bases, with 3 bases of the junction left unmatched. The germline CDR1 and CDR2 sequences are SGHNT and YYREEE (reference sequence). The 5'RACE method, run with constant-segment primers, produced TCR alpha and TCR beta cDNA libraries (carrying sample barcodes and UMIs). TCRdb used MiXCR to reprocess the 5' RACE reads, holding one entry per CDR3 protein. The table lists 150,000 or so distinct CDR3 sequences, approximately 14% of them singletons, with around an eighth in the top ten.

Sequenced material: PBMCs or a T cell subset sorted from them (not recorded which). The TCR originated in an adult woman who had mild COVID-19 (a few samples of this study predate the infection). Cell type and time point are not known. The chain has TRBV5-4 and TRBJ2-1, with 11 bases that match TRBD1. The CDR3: CASSLFGTGGNEQFF. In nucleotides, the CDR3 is TGTGCCAGCAGCTTGTTCGGGACAGGGGGCAATGAGCAGTTCTTC.